This T cell receptor (beta chain) is drawn from a study of CD8 T cell repertoires and HIV-1 epitope variants. In the study overall: Separate wells received one of Twenty-five Gag or Nef variant peptides. 1M T cells were kept uncultured as a baseline.

Produced via immunoSEQ multiplex PCR; TCRdb's table is partial and in-frame only. The sample lists some 4,600 clones; approximately 61% were seen once. Germline lookup yields CDR1 SGHVS and CDR2 FQNEAQ. CDR3 length equals 15 residues. V lost 7 bases, J lost 4 bases, and 7 bases stayed unmatched. General study points: No clonotypes responded to the TAALDMSHF plasma variant; roughly five recognized KF9, one HW9.

A remark on this clone: No antigen is known for it.

This clonotype was sampled from a male donor with HIV. The chain uses TRBV7-8 and TRBJ2-5, with 12 nucleotides matching TRBD2. Material for sequencing was cultured CD8+ T cells derived from PBMCs. CDR3 sequence (DNA): TGTGCCAGCACCAGGACTAGCGGGGTTCGAGAGACCCAGTACTTC. Translation gives CASTRTSGVRETQYF. Together with reference TRBV7-8 and TRBJ2-5, the CDR3 gives the full variable domain: GAGVSQSPRYKVAKRGQDVALRCDPISGHVSLFWYQQALGQGPEFLTYFQNEAQLDKSGLPSDRFFAERPEGSVSTLKIQRTQQEDSAVYLCASTRTSGVRETQYFGPGTRLLVL.